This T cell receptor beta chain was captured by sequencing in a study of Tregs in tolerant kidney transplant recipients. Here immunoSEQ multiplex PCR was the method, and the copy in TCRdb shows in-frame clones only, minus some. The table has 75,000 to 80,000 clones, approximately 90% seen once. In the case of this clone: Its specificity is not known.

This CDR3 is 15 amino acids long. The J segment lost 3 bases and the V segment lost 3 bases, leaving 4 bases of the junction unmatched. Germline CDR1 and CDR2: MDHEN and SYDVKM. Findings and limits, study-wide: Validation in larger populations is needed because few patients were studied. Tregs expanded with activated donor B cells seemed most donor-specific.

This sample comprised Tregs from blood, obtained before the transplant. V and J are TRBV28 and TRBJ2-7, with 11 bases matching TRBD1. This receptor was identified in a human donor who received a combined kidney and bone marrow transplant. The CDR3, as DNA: TGTGCCAGCAGTTTGGCCGGGACAGGGGGCTACGAGCAGTACTTC. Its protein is CASSLAGTGGYEQYF.